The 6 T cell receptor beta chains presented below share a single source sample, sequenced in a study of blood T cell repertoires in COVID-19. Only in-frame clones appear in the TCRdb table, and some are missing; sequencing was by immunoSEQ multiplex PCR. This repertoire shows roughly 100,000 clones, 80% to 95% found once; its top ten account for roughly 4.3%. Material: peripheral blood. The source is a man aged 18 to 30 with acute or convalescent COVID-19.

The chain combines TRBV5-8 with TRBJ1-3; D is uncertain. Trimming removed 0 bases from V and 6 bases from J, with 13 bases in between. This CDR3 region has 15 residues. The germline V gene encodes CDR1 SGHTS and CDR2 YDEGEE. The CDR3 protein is CASSLGPGFANTIYF. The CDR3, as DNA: TGTGCCAGCAGCTTGGGCCCCGGGTTCGCAAACACCATATATTTT.

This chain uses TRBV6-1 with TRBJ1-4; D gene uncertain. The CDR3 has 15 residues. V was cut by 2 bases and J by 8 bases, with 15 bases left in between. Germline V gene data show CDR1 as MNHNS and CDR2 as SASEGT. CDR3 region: CASSEFGTDLEKLFF. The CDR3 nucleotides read TGTGCCAGCAGTGAATTCGGAACAGACCTCGAAAAACTGTTTTTT.

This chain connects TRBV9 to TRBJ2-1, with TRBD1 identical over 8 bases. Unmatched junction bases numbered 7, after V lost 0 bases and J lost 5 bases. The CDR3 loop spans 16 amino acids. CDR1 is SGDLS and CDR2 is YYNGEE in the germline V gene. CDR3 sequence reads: CASSVGQGALNNEQFF. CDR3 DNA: TGTGCCAGCAGCGTAGGTCAGGGGGCGTTAAACAATGAGCAGTTCTTC.

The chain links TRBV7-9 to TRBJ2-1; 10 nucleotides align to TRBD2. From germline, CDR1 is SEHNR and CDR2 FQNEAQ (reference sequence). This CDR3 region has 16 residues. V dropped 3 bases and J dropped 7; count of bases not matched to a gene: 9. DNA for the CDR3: TGTGCCAGCAGCTTTCCCCGGCTAGCGGGAGATAATGAGCAGTTCTTC. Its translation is CASSFPRLAGDNEQFF.

The DNA of the CDR3 is TGTGCCAGCAGCTTGAGCGGACAGGGAGGAACTGAAGCTTTCTTT. This encodes CASSLSGQGGTEAFF. This chain links TRBV5-4 with TRBJ1-1; 8 positions agree with TRBD1. With 1 base clipped from V and 5 bases from J, the junction kept 7 bases outside the gene matches. Germline values: CDR1 SGHNT, CDR2 YYREEE (reference sequence). This CDR3 is built from 15 residues.

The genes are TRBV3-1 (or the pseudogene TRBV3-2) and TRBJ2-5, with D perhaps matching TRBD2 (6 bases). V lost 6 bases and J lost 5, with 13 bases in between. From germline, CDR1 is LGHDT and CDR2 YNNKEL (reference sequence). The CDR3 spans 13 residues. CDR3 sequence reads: CASSPPGEETQYF. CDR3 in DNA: TGTGCCAGCAGTCCCCCGGGGGAGGAGACCCAGTACTTC.